One and the same sample provided the 28 T cell receptor beta chains below, sequenced in a study of blood T cells in healthy people across ages. A J-beta primer mix and a sample-barcoded 5' primer were used in a second PCR of roughly 7 to 12 cycles. TCRdb used MiXCR to reprocess the 5' RACE reads, holding one entry per CDR3 protein. The table lists under 2,000,000 distinct CDR3 sequences, just under 50% of them singletons, with approximately 2% in the top ten. Material: blood. These receptor sequences come from a woman aged 40 to 50 in good health.

This clonotype was observed once. V gene TRBV4-3 combines with J gene TRBJ2-2; D gene ambiguous. Germline values: CDR1 LGHNA, CDR2 YSLEER. The CDR3 consists of 16 residues. V lost 1 base and J lost 0, with 9 bases in between. CDR3 in DNA: TGCGCCAGCAGCCAAGTGGGCGGAACGAACACCGGGGAGCTGTTTTTT. Protein product: CASSQVGGTNTGELFF.

CDR3 sequence: CSARMAVYNSPLHF. As DNA, the CDR3 is TGCAGTGCTAGAATGGCAGTCTATAATTCACCCCTCCACTTT. V usage is TRBV20-1 and J usage is TRBJ1-6; D is undetermined. V lost 2 bases and J 3 bases, leaving 8 bases between the germline ends. In germline, CDR1 is DFQATT, CDR2 SNEGSKA (reference sequence). There are 14 residues in the CDR3.

The chain carries TRBV7-9 and TRBJ1-5, with D possibly being TRBD1 (6 bases). The CDR3 totals 14 residues. Trimming left V 4 bases short and J 3 bases short, with 10 bases between. CDR1 and CDR2 from the germline V gene are SEHNR and FQNEAQ (reference sequence). The CDR3 is CASSYTGINQPQHF. The CDR3, as DNA: TGTGCCAGCAGCTACACAGGGATCAATCAGCCCCAGCATTTT.

This clonotype was seen just once. The rearrangement joins TRBV6-5 to TRBJ2-3; no clear D gene. Germline loops: CDR1 MNHEY, CDR2 SVGAGI. The V end was cut by 2 bases, the J end by 2 bases, with 8 bases between. The CDR3 is 14 amino acids. This CDR3 reads CASSYGSVTDTQYF. The DNA of the CDR3 is TGTGCCAGCAGTTACGGATCTGTCACAGATACGCAGTATTTT.

The genes are TRBV7-2 and TRBJ2-3; D is uncertain. Trimming removed 1 base from V and 4 bases from J, with 12 bases in between. This CDR3 has 15 amino acids. The germline V gene encodes CDR1 SGHTA and CDR2 FQGNSA. For the CDR3, the DNA is TGTGCCAGCAGCTTAGTTGGAGAAGCCCCAGATACGCAGTATTTT. This gives the protein CASSLVGEAPDTQYF.

This chain links TRBV7-9 with TRBJ1-6; 10 bases align to TRBD1. The V segment lost 11 bases and the J segment 9 bases; nucleotides outside the gene matches: 4. Germline V gene sequence: CDR1 SEHNR, CDR2 FQNEAQ (reference sequence). This CDR3 has 12 residues. Here the CDR3 reads CAGGQGSSPLHF. The CDR3 coding sequence is TGTGCCGGGGGACAGGGGAGTTCACCCCTCCACTTT. Supplemented by reference TRBV7-9 and TRBJ1-6, the full variable domain reads DTGVSQNPRHKITKRGQNVTFRCDPISEHNRLYWYRQTLGQGPEFLTYFQNEAQLEKSRLLSDRFSAERPKGSFSTLEIQRTEQGDSAMYLCAGGQGSSPLHFGNGTRLTVT.

J is TRBJ2-3 and V is TRBV20-1, with 9 bases identical to TRBD2. V shed 5 bases, J shed 1 base, and the junction held 7 bases outside the gene matches. This CDR3 contains 15 residues. The germline V gene has CDR1 DFQATT and CDR2 SNEGSKA (reference sequence). This chain's CDR3 is CSAASLAGGTDTQYF. As DNA, the CDR3 is TGCAGTGCTGCCTCATTAGCGGGGGGCACAGATACGCAGTATTTT.

This clonotype was recorded a few times. The gene calls are TRBV4-2 and TRBJ2-7; 11 bases fit TRBD2. The CDR3 extends over 20 amino acids. Germline loops: CDR1 LGHNA, CDR2 YNFKEQ. V was clipped by 1 base and J by 0 bases; unmatched bases: 14. CDR3 region: CASSQGPFSTSGERSYEQYF. The CDR3 bases are TGTGCCAGCAGCCAAGGCCCCTTTTCGACTAGCGGGGAGCGCTCCTACGAGCAGTACTTC.

The V call is TRBV5-1, the J call TRBJ2-4, with 14 bases identical to TRBD2. Looked up from germline, CDR1 is SGHRS and CDR2 is YFSETQ. This CDR3 is 18 amino acids long. V trimming: 4 bases; J trimming: 0 bases; junction bases outside the gene matches: 6. The CDR3 loop is CASSMGLAGALAKNIQYF. CDR3 DNA sequence: TGCGCCAGCAGCATGGGACTAGCGGGGGCTCTAGCCAAAAACATTCAGTACTTC.

This chain connects TRBV6-6 to TRBJ2-6; D possibly corresponds to TRBD2 (5 bases). V lost 6 bases, J lost 2 bases, and 14 bases lay in between. The CDR3 is made up of 16 amino acids. Germline assignment: CDR1 MNHNY and CDR2 SVGAGI (reference sequence). CDR3 residues: CASSRQIGAGANVLTF. The CDR3 region has the DNA TGTGCCAGCAGCCGACAAATCGGGGCTGGGGCCAACGTCCTGACTTTC.

This chain links TRBV4-3 with TRBJ1-2; maybe TRBD1 (5 bases). The CDR3 contains 15 residues. V was pared by 2 bases and J by 2 bases, with 12 bases between. CDR1 and CDR2 from the germline V gene are LGHNA and YSLEER. CDR3 in amino acids: CASSQFDSSNYGYTF. CDR3 nucleotide sequence: TGCGCCAGCAGCCAATTTGACAGTTCGAACTATGGCTACACCTTC.

The V and J genes are TRBV4-2 and TRBJ1-6; D uncertain. V was pared by 2 bases and J by 3 bases, with 11 bases between. The CDR3 loop spans 16 amino acids. Germline CDR1 and CDR2: LGHNA and YNFKEQ. The CDR3 DNA reads as TGTGCCAGCAGCCAAACACTTAGCGTCTATAATTCACCCCTCCACTTT. This translates into CASSQTLSVYNSPLHF.

This chain links TRBV9 with TRBJ2-2, with D possibly matching TRBD2 (6 bases). The germline V and J ends were trimmed by 5 bases and 2 bases, with 13 bases remaining between them. The CDR3 has 15 amino acids. Per the germline V gene, CDR1 is SGDLS and CDR2 is YYNGEE. The chain's CDR3 is CASSESSGNTGELFF. The CDR3 DNA follows: TGTGCCAGCAGTGAGAGTAGCGGAAACACCGGGGAGCTGTTTTTT.

J is TRBJ1-5 and V is TRBV6-2 or TRBV6-3; perhaps TRBD1 as D (5 bases). The CDR3 is 17 residues long. Germline-derived CDR1 and CDR2 are MNHEY and SVGEGT. V was pared by 11 bases and J by 1 base, with 24 bases between. CDR3 loop: CASQRPGDRISNQPQHF. In nucleotides, the CDR3 is TGTGCCTCTCAACGTCCGGGGGACCGAATAAGCAATCAGCCCCAGCATTTT.

V gene TRBV7-2 combines with J gene TRBJ2-1; 11 nucleotides match TRBD2. The CDR3 consists of 17 residues. With V trimmed by 5 bases and J by 5 bases, 11 bases remained unmatched. From germline, CDR1 is SGHTA and CDR2 FQGNSA. This CDR3 is CASSPTPTSGAHNEQFF. CDR3 nucleotides: TGTGCCAGCAGCCCTACCCCGACTAGCGGGGCGCACAATGAGCAGTTCTTC.

This clonotype turned up a few times. V usage is TRBV4-1 and J usage is TRBJ2-7, with a possible D match to TRBD1 (5 bases). Germline V CDR1 and CDR2: MGHRA, YSYEKL. V was trimmed by 0 bases and J by 3 bases, leaving 12 bases between them. The CDR3 consists of 15 residues. CDR3: CASSQEGQGGYEQYF. Here the CDR3 DNA reads TGCGCCAGCAGCCAAGAAGGTCAGGGTGGCTACGAGCAGTACTTC.

The chain has TRBV7-9 and TRBJ2-7, with D possibly being TRBD1 (6 bases). Germline loops: CDR1 SEHNR, CDR2 FQNEAQ (reference sequence). Deletions cut 4 bases from V and 4 bases from J, with 14 bases between. The CDR3 is 14 amino acids. The chain's CDR3 is CASSSAGTQYEQYF. The CDR3 DNA follows: TGTGCCAGCAGCTCTGCCGGGACACAATACGAGCAGTACTTC.

This chain joins TRBV20-1 and TRBJ1-5; the match to TRBD1 covers 7 bases. The ends lost 6 bases at V and 6 bases at J; junction bases unmatched: 2. The CDR3 extends over 11 amino acids. Germline lookup yields CDR1 DFQATT and CDR2 SNEGSKA (reference sequence). The CDR3 spells CSAEGAQPQHF. The CDR3 region has the DNA TGCAGTGCCGAGGGGGCTCAGCCCCAGCATTTT.

This clonotype was picked up a small number of times. This sequence joins TRBV27 and TRBJ2-7; the D gene could be TRBD1 or TRBD2 (5 bases each). V was trimmed by 3 bases and J by 5 bases, leaving 14 bases between them. CDR1 is MNHEY, CDR2 SMNVEV, per germline (reference sequence). The CDR3 loop spans 14 amino acids. CDR3 coding DNA: TGTGCCAGCAGTTTCTGGCAGGGAGATCACGAGCAGTACTTC. Its translation: CASSFWQGDHEQYF.

The chain couples TRBV7-2 to TRBJ2-5; D gene uncertain. The germline gives CDR1 SGHTA, CDR2 FQGNSA. V shed 4 bases and J shed 2 bases, with 5 bases lying between them. This CDR3 has 12 residues. As DNA, the CDR3 is TGTGCCAGCAGCTGGCTACAAGAGACCCAGTACTTC. This encodes CASSWLQETQYF.

Notes on this clonotype: Compared with germline, one end of the junction differs, possibly owing to a read error. The V and J genes are TRBV5-1 and TRBJ1-2; D gene ambiguous. In germline, CDR1 is SGHRS, CDR2 YFSETQ. The CDR3 is 15 amino acids. DNA of the CDR3: TGCGCCAGCAGCTTGGATGGGCAGCCTAACTGTGGCTACACCTTC. Its protein product is CASSLDGQPNCGYTF.

The V gene is TRBV21-1, the J gene TRBJ2-1; the table calls TRBD1, which could not be checked here. TRBV21-1 corresponds to a pseudogene. The CDR3 covers 13 residues. The CDR3 here is CASSKGRVGEQFF. DNA of the CDR3: TGTGCCAGCAGCAAAGGCCGGGTCGGTGAGCAGTTCTTC.

The chain links TRBV13 to TRBJ2-5, with 11 bases aligning to TRBD2. Germline lookup yields CDR1 PRHDT and CDR2 FYEKMQ (reference sequence). The CDR3 totals 17 residues. V lost 5 bases and J lost 1; bases outside the gene matches: 9. The CDR3 sequence is CASSMMTSGETQETQYF. CDR3 sequence (DNA): TGTGCCAGCAGCATGATGACTAGCGGGGAAACCCAAGAGACCCAGTACTTC.

The chain employs TRBV11-3 and TRBJ2-3, with a weak D call TRBD2 (7 bases). The CDR3 runs to 15 residues. The V end lost 4 bases, the J end lost 1 base, and 12 bases lay between the germline ends. Germline V gene data show CDR1 as SGHNT and CDR2 as YENEEA. DNA for the CDR3: TGTGCCAGCAGCTGGGGGGGGGCCCGCACAGATACGCAGTATTTT. It codes for CASSWGGARTDTQYF.

This clonotype appeared a few times. The chain has TRBV20-1 and TRBJ2-3; TRBD1 matches at 10 bases. V dropped 5 bases and J dropped 4; count of bases not matched to a gene: 9. The CDR3 has 15 amino acids. CDR1 and CDR2 (germline): DFQATT, SNEGSKA (reference sequence). The CDR3 reads CSAVDRGNLADTQYF. CDR3 bases: TGCAGTGCTGTGGACAGGGGGAATTTGGCAGATACGCAGTATTTT.

This clonotype came up a few times. The rearrangement uses TRBV7-2 and TRBJ2-3, with 10 bases that match TRBD1. From germline, CDR1 is SGHTA and CDR2 FQGNSA. This CDR3 contains 15 residues. The V segment lost 6 bases and the J segment 6 bases; nucleotides outside the gene matches: 9. The CDR3 is CASSWTGGPSDTQYF. The CDR3 DNA sequence: TGTGCCAGCAGTTGGACAGGGGGACCCTCTGATACGCAGTATTTT.

Written as DNA, the CDR3 is TGCGCCAGCAGCGTCGAGAGCTCCTACAATGAGCAGTACTTC. Translating gives CASSVESSYNEQYF. The chain combines TRBV5-1 with TRBJ2-1; D gene uncertain. TRBJ2-7 explains the end of the DNA better; the J call may be wrong. The germline gives CDR1 SGHRS, CDR2 YFSETQ. CDR3 length equals 14 residues.

This clonotype was counted a few times. V gene TRBV6-2 or TRBV6-3 combines with J gene TRBJ2-5; 8 bases align to TRBD1. This CDR3 spans 14 amino acids. Germline CDR1 is MNHEY and CDR2 is SVGEGT. The V gene end was trimmed by 6 bases and the J gene end by 1 base; junction bases not matched to a gene: 4. CDR3 sequence: CASRGQAIQETQYF. The DNA for the CDR3 is TGTGCCAGCAGGGGACAGGCGATCCAAGAGACCCAGTACTTC.